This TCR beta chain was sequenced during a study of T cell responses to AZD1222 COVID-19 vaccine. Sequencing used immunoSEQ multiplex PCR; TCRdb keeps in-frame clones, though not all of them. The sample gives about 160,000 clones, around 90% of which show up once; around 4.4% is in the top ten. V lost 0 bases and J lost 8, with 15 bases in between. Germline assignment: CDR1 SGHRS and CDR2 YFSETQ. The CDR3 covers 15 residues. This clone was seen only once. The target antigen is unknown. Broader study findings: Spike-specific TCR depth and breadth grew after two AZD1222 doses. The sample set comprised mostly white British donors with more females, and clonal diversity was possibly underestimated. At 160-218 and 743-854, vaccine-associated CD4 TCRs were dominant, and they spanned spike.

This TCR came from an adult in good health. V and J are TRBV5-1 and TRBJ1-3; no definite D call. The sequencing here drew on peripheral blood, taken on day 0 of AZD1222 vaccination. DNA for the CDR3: TGCGCCAGCAGCTTGGAGCGGGTCAATCCAGACACCATATATTTT. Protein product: CASSLERVNPDTIYF.